The text below deals with one T cell receptor (beta chain). The antigen is undetermined. The data belong to a study of cytomegalovirus exposure and HLA in healthy donors. The overall study: Earlier, some 200 million T cells were analyzed, and over 95 million unique TCR beta sequences were found among them. Study-wide points: The listing of fewer than 200 TCR beta chains classed them as cytomegalovirus-associated. Among donors in an Asian-associated ancestry cluster, a later analysis reportedly found fewer N-insertions than the roughly 670-donor mean. It was confirmed in vitro that a few of the CMV-associated chains were specific for CMV antigens.

The primer mix had 60 Vbeta and 13 Jbeta primers. The assay was immunoSEQ multiplex PCR, and TCRdb's table has in-frame clones only and misses some. The sample records under 120,000 clones, roughly 78% being singletons. The CDR3 is made up of 14 amino acids. The germline V and J ends were trimmed by 2 bases and 6 bases, with 16 bases remaining between them. CDR1 GTSNPN and CDR2 SVGIG come from the germline V gene (reference sequence). This clonotype was sampled from a woman aged 40 to 49 in good health and CMV-seronegative. Sequencing was done on a sample of PBMCs. The chain joins TRBV30 to TRBJ1-2; D is possibly TRBD1 (6 bases). The CDR3: CAWSLAGAHDGYTF. CDR3 nucleotide sequence: TGTGCCTGGAGTCTCGCAGGGGCCCACGATGGCTACACCTTC. Filled out from reference TRBV30 and TRBJ1-2, the complete variable domain reads SQTIHQWPATLVQPVGSPLSLECTVEGTSNPNLYWYRQAAGRGLQLLFYSVGIGQISSEVPQNLSASRPQDRQFILSSKKLLLSDSGFYLCAWSLAGAHDGYTFGSGTRLTVV.